These T cell receptor beta chains were read from a single sample in a study of blood T cell repertoires in COVID-19. Produced via immunoSEQ multiplex PCR; TCRdb's table is partial and in-frame only. The sample contains 70,000 to 90,000 clones, 84% of which appear only once. Sample: peripheral blood. These receptors all come from a human donor in a cohort sampled during active COVID-19. CDR3s include the opening cysteine and the closing phenylalanine or tryptophan. D genes are given only for firm matches. A row's size may be missing; if present it is once, few, many or a size class.

v_gene	j_gene	abundance	d_gene	CDR3nt	CDR3aa
TRBV5-1	TRBJ2-6	once	NA	TGCGCCAGCAGCTTGGGCGGGACCGACCAGTCTGGGGCCAACGTCCTGACTTTC	CASSLGGTDQSGANVLTF
TRBV10-1	TRBJ2-7	few	TRBD2	TGCGCCAGCAGCGCTACTCTAGCGGGGGAGCAGTACTTC	CASSATLAGEQYF
TRBV6-1	TRBJ2-7	NA	TRBD1	TGTGCCAGCAGTGAAGTGGGGGTCGACAGGGGCGTCTACGAGCAGTACTTC	CASSEVGVDRGVYEQYF
TRBV25-1	TRBJ1-1	NA	TRBD1	TGTGCCAGCAGTGAATGGACAGGGCTGAACACTGAAGCTTTCTTT	CASSEWTGLNTEAFF
TRBV7-3	TRBJ2-1	NA	NA	TGTGCCAGCAGCTCTCCGGACAACTCCTACAATGAGCAGTTCTTC	CASSSPDNSYNEQFF
TRBV5-1	TRBJ2-5	NA	TRBD2	TGCGCCAGCAGCTCCCTGGGCACTAGCGGGAGCCAAGAGACCCAGTACTTC	CASSSLGTSGSQETQYF
TRBV28	TRBJ2-7	NA	TRBD2	TGTGCCAGCAGTTCCCCCGGACTAGCGGCTTATGAGCAGTACTTC	CASSSPGLAAYEQYF
TRBV7-8	TRBJ2-1	NA	NA	TGTGCCAGCAGCGCGGACACCGCGAGCTCCTACAATGAGCAGTTCTTC	CASSADTASSYNEQFF
TRBV5-1	TRBJ2-1	once	NA	TGCGCCAGCAGCTTGGGGGCGGGATTGAACAATGAGCAGTTCTTC	CASSLGAGLNNEQFF
TRBV7-9	TRBJ2-7	NA	NA	TGTGCCAGCAATCCTAGGATAGACTCCTACGAGCAGTACTTC	CASNPRIDSYEQYF
TRBV7-9	TRBJ2-3	once	NA	TGTGCCAGCAGCTACGGAGGGGGCGTCGATACGCAGTATTTT	CASSYGGGVDTQYF
TRBV10-3	TRBJ2-7	NA	TRBD2	TGTGCCATCAGTGAGTCGCTAGCGGGAGGATACGAGCAGTACTTC	CAISESLAGGYEQYF
TRBV15	TRBJ1-2	NA	TRBD1	TGTGCCACCAGCATATTTCGGACAGGGGCGGCTGGCTACACCTTC	CATSIFRTGAAGYTF
TRBV7-2	TRBJ1-2	NA	TRBD1	TGTGCCAGCAGCTCAGGGGTTCAGGGGGGAAACTATGGCTACACCTTC	CASSSGVQGGNYGYTF
TRBV6-5	TRBJ1-1	NA	TRBD1	TGTGCCAGCAAAATAGGAACAGGGGGCACTGAAGCTTTCTTT	CASKIGTGGTEAFF